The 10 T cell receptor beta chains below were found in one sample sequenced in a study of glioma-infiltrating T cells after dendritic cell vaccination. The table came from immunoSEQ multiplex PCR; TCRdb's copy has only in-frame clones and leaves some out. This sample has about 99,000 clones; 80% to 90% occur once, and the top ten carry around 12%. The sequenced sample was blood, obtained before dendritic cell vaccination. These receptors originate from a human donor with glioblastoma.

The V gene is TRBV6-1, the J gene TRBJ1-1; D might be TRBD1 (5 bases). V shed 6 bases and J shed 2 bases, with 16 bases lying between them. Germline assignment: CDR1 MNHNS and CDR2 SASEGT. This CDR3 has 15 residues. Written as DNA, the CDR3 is TGTGCCAGCAGCATTTCCGGGACTTCAAACACTGAAGCTTTCTTT. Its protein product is CASSISGTSNTEAFF.

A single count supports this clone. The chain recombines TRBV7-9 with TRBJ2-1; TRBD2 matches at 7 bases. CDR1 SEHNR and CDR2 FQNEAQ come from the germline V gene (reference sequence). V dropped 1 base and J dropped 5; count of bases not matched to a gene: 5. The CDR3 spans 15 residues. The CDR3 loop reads CASSLVGGYNNEQFF. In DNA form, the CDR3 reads TGTGCCAGCAGCTTAGTGGGGGGGTACAACAATGAGCAGTTCTTC.

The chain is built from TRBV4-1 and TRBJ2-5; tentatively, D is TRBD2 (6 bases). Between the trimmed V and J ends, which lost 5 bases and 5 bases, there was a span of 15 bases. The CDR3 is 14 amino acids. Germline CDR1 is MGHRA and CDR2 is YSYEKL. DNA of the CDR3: TGCGCCAGCAGCACCGTAGGACGGGAGGAGACCCAGTACTTC. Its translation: CASSTVGREETQYF.

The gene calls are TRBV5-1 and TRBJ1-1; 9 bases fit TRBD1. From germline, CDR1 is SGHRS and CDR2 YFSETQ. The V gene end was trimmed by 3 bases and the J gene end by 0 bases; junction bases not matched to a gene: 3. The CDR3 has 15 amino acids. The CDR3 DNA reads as TGCGCCAGCAGCTCCGGGACAGGGCTGAACACTGAAGCTTTCTTT. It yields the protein CASSSGTGLNTEAFF.

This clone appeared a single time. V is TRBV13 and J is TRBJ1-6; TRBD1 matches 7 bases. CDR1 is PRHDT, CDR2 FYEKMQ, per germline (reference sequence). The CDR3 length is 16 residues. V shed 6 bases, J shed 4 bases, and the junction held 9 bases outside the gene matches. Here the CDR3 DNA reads TGTGCCAGCAGTTCTACAGGGGCGCGGTATAATTCACCCCTCCACTTT. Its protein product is CASSSTGARYNSPLHF.

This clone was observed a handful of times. The CDR3 nucleotides read TGTGCCAGCACCTCTGGGGACAACTCCTACAATGAGCAGTTCTTC. It translates to CASTSGDNSYNEQFF. The chain has TRBV5-6 and TRBJ2-1; D might be TRBD1 (6 bases). The CDR3 totals 15 residues. Deletions cut 6 bases from V and 0 bases from J, with 13 bases between. Per the germline V gene, CDR1 is SGHDT and CDR2 is YYEEEE.

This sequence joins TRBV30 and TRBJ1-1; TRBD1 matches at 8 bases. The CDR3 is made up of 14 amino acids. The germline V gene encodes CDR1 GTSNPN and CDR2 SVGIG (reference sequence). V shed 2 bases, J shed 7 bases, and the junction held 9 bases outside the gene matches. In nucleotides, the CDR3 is TGTGCCTGGAGTTCAAACAGGGGGAATGATGAAGCTTTCTTT. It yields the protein CAWSSNRGNDEAFF.

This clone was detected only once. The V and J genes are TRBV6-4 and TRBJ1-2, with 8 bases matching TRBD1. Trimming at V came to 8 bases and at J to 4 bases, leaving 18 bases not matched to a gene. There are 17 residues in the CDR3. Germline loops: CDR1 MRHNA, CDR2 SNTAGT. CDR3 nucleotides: TGTGCCAGCCTAAGGCAGGGACAGGCAAGATCCTTCTATGGCTACACCTTC. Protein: CASLRQGQARSFYGYTF.

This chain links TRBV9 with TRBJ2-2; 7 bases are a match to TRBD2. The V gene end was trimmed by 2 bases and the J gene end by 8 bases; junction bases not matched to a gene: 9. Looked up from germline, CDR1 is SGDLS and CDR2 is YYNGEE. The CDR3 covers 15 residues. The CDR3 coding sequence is TGTGCCAGCAGCGTGGGCACGGGGGGTATAGGGGAGCTGTTTTTT. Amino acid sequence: CASSVGTGGIGELFF.

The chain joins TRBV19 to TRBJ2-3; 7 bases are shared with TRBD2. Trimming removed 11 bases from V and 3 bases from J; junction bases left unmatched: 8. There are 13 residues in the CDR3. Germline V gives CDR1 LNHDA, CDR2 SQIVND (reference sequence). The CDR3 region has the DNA TGTGCCTCGGGAGGCGGGGTTACAGATACGCAGTATTTT. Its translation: CASGGGVTDTQYF.